Presented here are 8 T cell receptor beta chains from one specimen sequenced in a study of response to subunit inactivated influenza vaccine. Via MiXCR, TCRdb re-called the RT-PCR reads, giving one row per CDR3 protein. The sample yields around 190,000 distinct CDR3 sequences, around a tenth seen once. The input for sequencing was non-naive T cells sorted from PBMCs, taken on the day of vaccination. These receptors originate from a man between 45 and 60 years old who received an inactivated influenza vaccine.

The chain's CDR3 is CASSRGTANYGYTF. The CDR3, as DNA: TGTGCCAGCAGTCGTGGGACGGCTAACTATGGCTACACCTTC. This rearrangement joins TRBV28 to TRBJ1-2; possibly TRBD1 for D (5 bases). V lost 5 bases to trimming and J lost 0 bases, with 10 bases between them. The CDR3 contains 14 residues. Germline V gene lookup returns CDR1 MDHEN and CDR2 SYDVKM.

This clonotype was seen repeatedly, ten times or more. The chain carries TRBV27 and TRBJ1-2; no clear D. CDR1 MNHEY and CDR2 SMNVEV come from the germline V gene (reference sequence). The ends were cut back, 5 bases at V and 6 bases at J, with 13 bases in the middle. This CDR3 is 13 amino acids long. CDR3 sequence: CASSPQLIHGYTF. CDR3 in DNA: TGTGCCAGCAGTCCGCAGCTGATCCATGGCTACACCTTC.

A few counts support this clonotype. The gene calls are TRBV14 and TRBJ2-1; D perhaps matches TRBD2 (6 bases). Germline V CDR1 and CDR2: SGHDN, FVKESK. V was pared by 4 bases and J by 3 bases, with 16 bases between. The length of the CDR3 is 16 residues. The CDR3 coding sequence is TGTGCCAGCAGCCCAGAAACTCTAGCGTACTACAATGAGCAGTTCTTC. Its protein is CASSPETLAYYNEQFF.

This clonotype showed up just a few times. The V and J genes are TRBV6-1 and TRBJ2-2; no definite D call. The germline gives CDR1 MNHNS, CDR2 SASEGT. CDR3 length: 13 residues. V lost 6 bases and J 2 bases, leaving 7 bases between the germline ends. CDR3 loop: CASRPFNTGELFF. The DNA of the CDR3 is TGTGCCAGCAGACCCTTCAACACCGGGGAGCTGTTTTTT.

This clonotype was counted only a few times. The gene calls are TRBV7-2 and TRBJ1-1; tentative D call: TRBD1 (5 bases). CDR1 SGHTA and CDR2 FQGNSA come from the germline V gene. Deletions cut 7 bases from V and 1 base from J, with 16 bases between. CDR3 size: 15 residues. The CDR3 DNA follows: TGTGCCAGCACTCAAAGGGGCTCGGGGAACACTGAAGCTTTCTTT. Its protein is CASTQRGSGNTEAFF.

This clonotype was counted ten times or more. The CDR3 is CATQQGDIADTQYF. The DNA of the CDR3 is TGTGCCACGCAACAGGGGGATATTGCAGATACGCAGTATTTT. This chain links TRBV6-1 with TRBJ2-3; 8 positions agree with TRBD1. V lost 10 bases to trimming and J lost 4 bases; unmatched junction nucleotides: 10. The CDR3 runs to 14 residues. Germline values: CDR1 MNHNS, CDR2 SASEGT.

This clonotype was observed a handful of times. The J gene is TRBJ1-4, the V gene TRBV30, with 7 bases lining up with TRBD1. V was pared by 2 bases and J by 7 bases, with 7 bases of the junction left unmatched. Germline V CDR1 and CDR2: GTSNPN, SVGIG (reference sequence). CDR3 size: 14 residues. The CDR3 sequence is CAWSLGGAGEKLFF. The CDR3 nucleotides are TGTGCCTGGAGTTTAGGGGGCGCGGGTGAAAAACTGTTTTTT.

Points on this clonotype: At one boundary the junction diverges from the germline segment, which might be a read error. V usage is TRBV20-1 and J usage is TRBJ2-7; perhaps TRBD1 as D (5 bases). The CDR3 consists of 16 residues. Germline assignment: CDR1 DFQATT and CDR2 SNEGSKA (reference sequence). The CDR3 reads CCARGFPRSDSYEQYF. Here the CDR3 DNA reads TGCTGTGCTAGGGGCTTCCCGCGGTCCGACTCCTACGAGCAGTACTTC.